This is a list of T cell receptor beta chains from one sample in a study of T cell repertoires in cytomegalovirus infection. No antigen has been assigned to these receptors. TCRdb used MiXCR to reprocess the reads, holding one entry per CDR3 protein. The sample consists of approximately 910,000 distinct CDR3 sequences, about a third of them appearing once. The sample was cultured CD8+ T cells from PBMCs, taken from culture after CMV antigen stimulation. The source of these receptors is a human donor in good health (CMV status not recorded). Some clones in this sample may be carry-over from other donors' samples. Each CDR3 is given with its conserved first and last residue. The D gene is left open where the match is weak. Clone size is not always given. Where it is, it says once, few, many or a class for expanded clones.

V gene	D gene	clone size	J gene	CDR3 DNA	CDR3 protein
TRBV6-2/TRBV6-3	TRBD1	NA	TRBJ1-1	TGTGCCAGCAGTTATAACAGGGGGCGAACTGAAGCTTTCTTT	CASSYNRGRTEAFF
TRBV6-5	TRBD1	NA	TRBJ1-2	TGTGCCAGCAACCAAATCATCGGGACAGGGATTACTGGCTACACCTTC	CASNQIIGTGITGYTF
TRBV20-1	NA	NA	TRBJ1-1	TGCAGTGCTAGATTGGGTGGGGCAGGGATGGCTGAAGCTTTCTTT	CSARLGGAGMAEAFF
TRBV7-9	NA	many	TRBJ2-4	TGTGCCAGCAGCAAACTAGCTGCCAAAAACATTCAGTACTTC	CASSKLAAKNIQYF
TRBV18	NA	many	TRBJ2-7	TGTGCCAGTTCCCCAGGGAGCTCCTACGAGCAGTACTTC	CASSPGSSYEQYF
TRBV6-1	TRBD1	NA	TRBJ2-1	TGTGCCAGCAGTGCAGAGGGACAGGTATACAGTGAGCAGTTCTTC	CASSAEGQVYSEQFF
TRBV7-9	TRBD2	many	TRBJ2-1	TGTGCCAGCAGCCCGGGGGGAGGACTAGCGGAAATAAACTCCTACAATGAGCAGTTCTTC	CASSPGGGLAEINSYNEQFF
TRBV12-3/TRBV12-4	NA	NA	TRBJ2-5	TGTGCCAGCAGCCCCCGACAGGAAGAGACCCAGTACTTC	CASSPRQEETQYF
TRBV7-8	NA	NA	TRBJ2-3	TGTGCCAGCAGCTTAGAGGGGGGTTTGGGCACAGATACGCAGTATTTT	CASSLEGGLGTDTQYF
TRBV20-1	NA	NA	TRBJ2-2	TGCAGTGCATTACCACCTAACACCGGGGAGCTGTTTTTT	CSALPPNTGELFF
TRBV7-8	NA	NA	TRBJ1-2	TGTGCCAGCAGTTCCACCGGCGCTCGGGGCTACACCTTC	CASSSTGARGYTF
TRBV7-6	NA	NA	TRBJ1-1	TGTGCCAGCAGCTTAATATGGGGCAACACTGAAGCTTTCTTT	CASSLIWGNTEAFF
TRBV19	TRBD1	NA	TRBJ1-4	TGTGCCAGTAGTATTGGGACAGGGACGGACGAAAAACTGTTTTTT	CASSIGTGTDEKLFF
TRBV5-4	NA	NA	TRBJ1-1	TGTGCCAGCGTAGGGGGGTCTGAAGCTTTCTTT	CASVGGSEAFF
TRBV6-6	NA	NA	TRBJ1-1	TGTGCCAGCAGTTACTCGGTGCAGGGGTTCACTGAAGCTTTCTTT	CASSYSVQGFTEAFF
TRBV7-6	TRBD1	few	TRBJ1-1	TGTGCCAGCAGCTTAAATGAGGGGGCCACTGAAGCTTTCTTT	CASSLNEGATEAFF
TRBV12-3/TRBV12-4	NA	many	TRBJ2-1	TGTGCCAGCAGTTTAGGGTCCGCGAGCGATGAGCAGTTCTTC	CASSLGSASDEQFF
TRBV20-1	NA	once	TRBJ2-5	TGCAGTGCTAGAAGACGGGGGAGTGGGGAGACCCAGTACTTC	CSARRRGSGETQYF
TRBV27	TRBD2	few	TRBJ2-1	TGTGCCAGCAGCTCCTGGGCGGGGGGGCAAGGGGCTGAGCAGTTCTTC	CASSSWAGGQGAEQFF
TRBV6-8	TRBD1	few	TRBJ1-1	TGTGCCAGCAGTTACTCGTACCTAAAATACTCCGGGACAGGGGATGGGGGGGACACTGAAGCTTTCTTT	CASSYSYLKYSGTGDGGDTEAFF
TRBV5-4	NA	NA	TRBJ2-1	TGTGCCAGCAGCCCTTGGGAGAGCTCCTACAATGAGCAGTTCTTC	CASSPWESSYNEQFF
TRBV5-4	TRBD1	few	TRBJ1-2	TGTGCCAGCAGCCAGACAGGGGGCGAGGATGGCTACACCTTC	CASSQTGGEDGYTF
TRBV5-8	NA	many	TRBJ2-7	TGTGCCAGCAGCCTAACCACCGGGTCCTCCTACGAGCAGTACTTC	CASSLTTGSSYEQYF
TRBV7-8	TRBD1	few	TRBJ2-3	TGTGCCAGCAGCGCGGACAGGTCGTGGCGCGATACGCAGTATTTT	CASSADRSWRDTQYF
TRBV11-3	NA	NA	TRBJ2-5	TGTGCCAGCAGCCCAAGAAAGGGCTCTGACAGGGATTCAGCGGGCCAAGAGACCCAGTACTTC	CASSPRKGSDRDSAGQETQYF
TRBV15	NA	NA	TRBJ2-3	TGTGCCACCAGCAGTTCAGGAGATACGCAGTATTTT	CATSSSGDTQYF
TRBV7-4	TRBD1	few	TRBJ2-7	TGTGCCAGCAGTCCTCCGACAGGGAAGCGCTACGAGCAGTACTTC	CASSPPTGKRYEQYF
TRBV11-2	NA	few	TRBJ1-6	TGTGCCAGCAGCTTAGGCACAGGGAAACCCCTCCACTTT	CASSLGTGKPLHF
TRBV15	NA	few	TRBJ1-1	TGTGCCACCAGCAGAGATCTGACGGACCTGAACACTGAAGCTTTCTTT	CATSRDLTDLNTEAFF
TRBV7-9	NA	few	TRBJ1-6	TGTGCCAGCAGCAAGACCGGTAATTCACCCCTCCACTTT	CASSKTGNSPLHF
TRBV7-9	NA	NA	TRBJ2-3	TGTGCCAGCCACATGGTACAGGGAGATACGCAGTATTTT	CASHMVQGDTQYF
TRBV19	TRBD1	NA	TRBJ1-2	TGTGCCAGTACCAAGACGACAGGGCCCTATGGCTACACCTTC	CASTKTTGPYGYTF
TRBV7-4	TRBD2	NA	TRBJ2-2	TGTGCCAGCGAGGAGACTAGCGCGAACACCGGGGAGCTGTTTTTT	CASEETSANTGELFF
TRBV7-9	NA	NA	TRBJ2-1	TGTGCCAGCAGCAAAGGGGCTGAGCAGTTCTTC	CASSKGAEQFF
TRBV15	NA	few	TRBJ1-4	TGTGCCACCAGCAGAGACCACGGGGAGCCCGCCGAAAAACTGTTTTTT	CATSRDHGEPAEKLFF
TRBV4-3	NA	many	TRBJ2-2	TGCGCCAGCAGCCAAGGGTCTCAGGAATCCGGGGAGCTGTTTTTT	CASSQGSQESGELFF
TRBV7-2	TRBD2	NA	TRBJ2-5	TGTGCCAGCAGCTTAGGGGGGGGGGGGAGACGGGAGACCCAGTACTTC	CASSLGGGGRRETQYF
TRBV7-7	TRBD1	NA	TRBJ2-5	TGTGCTAGCAGCCCCTCGACAGGGAGAGAGACCCAGTACTTC	CASSPSTGRETQYF
TRBV27	NA	few	TRBJ1-1	TGTGCCAGCAGTTTATCGCGTCGCATGAACACTGAAGCTTTCTTT	CASSLSRRMNTEAFF
TRBV4-1	NA	NA	TRBJ2-3	TGCGCCAGCAGCCAAGATCAGGCTAGCTGGACAGATACGCAGTATTTT	CASSQDQASWTDTQYF
TRBV15	TRBD1	NA	TRBJ2-2	TGTGCCACCAGCTCGACAGGGGCGAGCACCGGGGAGCTGTTTTTT	CATSSTGASTGELFF
TRBV5-4	TRBD2	few	TRBJ2-3	TGTGCCAGCAGCGCGGATTGGACTAGCGGGGGACCCACAGATACGCAGTATTTT	CASSADWTSGGPTDTQYF
TRBV7-6	TRBD1	many	TRBJ2-2	TGTGCCAGCAGCTACAACAGGGGCCGGAACACCGGGGAGCTGTTTTTT	CASSYNRGRNTGELFF
TRBV7-3	TRBD1	many	TRBJ2-1	TGTGCCAGCAGCCTCGACCGGGACAGGGTGTCCAATGAGCAGTTCTTC	CASSLDRDRVSNEQFF
TRBV2	NA	few	TRBJ1-6	TGTGCCAGCATAGGAAGAAATTCACCCCTCCACTTT	CASIGRNSPLHF
TRBV12-3/TRBV12-4	NA	NA	TRBJ2-5	TGTGCCAGCAATACAGGATACCAAGAGACCCAGTACTTC	CASNTGYQETQYF